The source of this TCR beta chain is a study of T cells expressing NK-cell markers. Beta-chain TCR cDNA was generated via 5'RACE template switching with UMIs. TCRdb re-called the 5' RACE reads and gives one entry per CDR3 protein, without DNA. The sample data list around 380,000 distinct CDR3 sequences. With respect to this clonotype: The antigen is not known.

General study points: For a handful of donors, the dominant NKG2C+ clonotypes made up about 1.0-8% of their CD8+ T cells. Where several donors were concerned, these clonotypes also led the CD3+CD56-NKG2C+ fraction.

Germline CDR1 is SGHRS and CDR2 is YFSETQ. This CDR3 has 15 residues. This TCR was recovered from a woman in her fifties or sixties in good health. The rearrangement uses TRBV5-1 and TRBJ2-7; TCRdb outputs TRBD1, but without DNA this stays unchecked. Sequenced input: blood T cells: a sorted CD56 or NKG2C T cell subset, CD4+ or CD8+ T cells, or bulk PBMC T cells (not recorded which). CDR3 region: CASSLIGTGEDEQYF.